Following are 12 T cell receptor beta chains from one sample sequenced in a study of OX40 agonist ivuxolimab in advanced cancers. Receptors were amplified or captured by the immunoSEQ multiplex PCR assay. The clones in this table, taken by TCRdb from immuneACCESS, are in-frame only. Not every clone is retained; where verified, under half of the shortfall comes from an unresolved V gene, and the cause of the rest is unknown. For this sample there are about 12,000 clones; approximately 78% appear just once. In total, the top ten clones hold over 13% of the sample. The sequencing here drew on CD4+ or CD8+ T cells sorted from blood, taken in a trial of the OX40 agonist ivuxolimab. The source of these receptors is an adult with an advanced solid tumor such as melanoma, head and neck, liver or kidney cancer.

The CDR3 coding sequence is TGTGCCAGCAACCCCGGACAGAGCTCCTACAATGAGCAGTTCTTC. Encoded protein: CASNPGQSSYNEQFF. V usage is TRBV6-5 and J usage is TRBJ2-1, with a weak D call TRBD1 (6 bases). Trimming cost V 7 bases and J 0 bases, with 13 bases left between them. Germline loops: CDR1 MNHEY, CDR2 SVGAGI. The CDR3 spans 15 residues.

The genes are TRBV11-2 and TRBJ2-2; D not certain. The CDR3 runs 12 residues. Germline V gene data show CDR1 as SGHAT and CDR2 as FQNNGV. Deletions cut 3 bases from V and 6 bases from J, with 5 bases between. CDR3 bases: TGTGCCAGCAGCTTGAGGCCCGGGGAGCTGTTTTTT. Translation: CASSLRPGELFF.

The chain uses TRBV27 and TRBJ2-7; D tentatively reads TRBD1 or TRBD2 (6 bases each). This CDR3 spans 13 amino acids. Germline-derived CDR1 and CDR2 are MNHEY and SMNVEV (reference sequence). V was clipped by 3 bases and J by 5 bases, with 11 bases between them. CDR3 nucleotide sequence: TGTGCCAGCAGTTTGGGGGGCTTGGACGAGCAGTACTTC. Amino acid sequence: CASSLGGLDEQYF.

This chain links TRBV27 with TRBJ1-5, with D possibly being TRBD1 (5 bases). V was shortened by 5 bases and J by 6 bases, with 14 bases between the two germline ends. Germline CDR1 reads MNHEY; CDR2 reads SMNVEV (reference sequence). The CDR3 sequence is 14 residues long. The CDR3 is CASSVQGLGQPQHF. The DNA for the CDR3 is TGTGCCAGCAGTGTCCAGGGACTGGGTCAGCCCCAGCATTTT.

CDR3 sequence (DNA): TGTGCCAGCAGCTCGCCCGGGACTAGCGGGTCATGGGGCACAGATACGCAGTATTTT. Its translation: CASSSPGTSGSWGTDTQYF. The genes are TRBV7-2 and TRBJ2-3; 12 bases align to TRBD2. Unmatched junction bases numbered 12, after V lost 4 bases and J lost 1 base. Germline V gene data show CDR1 as SGHTA and CDR2 as FQGNSA. This CDR3 is 19 amino acids long.

The chain is built from TRBV19 and TRBJ2-5; D ambiguous. The germline V gene encodes CDR1 LNHDA and CDR2 SQIVND (reference sequence). The V end was cut by 6 bases, the J end by 11 bases, with 16 bases between. This CDR3 contains 12 residues. The CDR3 region is CASSPDRTGQYF. The CDR3 DNA reads as TGTGCCAGTAGCCCGGACCGAACTGGGCAGTACTTC.

The chain has TRBV5-6 and TRBJ2-2; D gene ambiguous. Germline V CDR1 and CDR2: SGHDT, YYEEEE. The CDR3 consists of 13 residues. Trimming pared 2 bases from V and 5 bases from J, leaving 7 bases between. In DNA form, the CDR3 reads TGTGCCAGCAGCTTTCCTGGAACCGGGGAGCTGTTTTTT. The encoded protein is CASSFPGTGELFF.

This clone came up a few times. This sequence joins TRBV5-4 and TRBJ2-7; 13 nucleotides agree with TRBD2. The germline gives CDR1 SGHNT, CDR2 YYREEE (reference sequence). V was pared by 3 bases and J by 3 bases, with 3 bases of the junction left unmatched. The CDR3 spans 15 residues. CDR3 sequence reads: CASSSWTSGSYEQYF. Written as DNA, the CDR3 is TGTGCCAGCAGCTCCTGGACTAGCGGGAGCTACGAGCAGTACTTC.

The V and J genes are TRBV25-1 and TRBJ1-6; possible D gene TRBD1, 5 bases. There are 14 residues in the CDR3. The ends were cut back, 0 bases at V and 10 bases at J, with 10 bases in the middle. Germline V gene sequence: CDR1 MGHDK, CDR2 SYGVNS. The CDR3 DNA sequence: TGTGCCAGCAGTGAATACGGGGGAGGATCACCCCTCCACTTT. It is translated as CASSEYGGGSPLHF.

This chain joins TRBV6-5 and TRBJ2-7; D uncertain. The CDR3 length is 13 residues. The V gene lost 0 bases and the J gene lost 4 bases, with 7 bases spanning the gap. The germline gives CDR1 MNHEY, CDR2 SVGAGI. This CDR3 reads CASSYSLFYEQYF. CDR3 nucleotides: TGTGCCAGCAGTTACTCCTTATTTTACGAGCAGTACTTC.

The J gene is TRBJ2-5, the V gene TRBV13; D remains unclear. The germline V and J ends were trimmed by 0 bases and 1 base, with 9 bases remaining between them. CDR3 length: 15 residues. From germline, CDR1 is PRHDT and CDR2 FYEKMQ (reference sequence). CDR3 nucleotide sequence: TGTGCCAGCAGCTTAGGAGGTCACATCCAAGAGACCCAGTACTTC. Its translation is CASSLGGHIQETQYF.

This rearrangement joins TRBV27 to TRBJ1-5, with D perhaps TRBD1 (5 bases). The V and J ends lost 6 bases and 0 bases respectively, with 9 bases between them. CDR1 and CDR2 from the germline V gene are MNHEY and SMNVEV (reference sequence). The CDR3 contains 14 residues. Written as DNA, the CDR3 is TGTGCCAGCAGCCCGGGACTTAGCAATCAGCCCCAGCATTTT. It translates to CASSPGLSNQPQHF.